Following are 7 T cell receptor beta chains from one sample sequenced in a study of molecular identifiers for immune sequencing clone quantification. MiXCR was run by TCRdb on the PCR reads, yielding one entry per CDR3 protein. The repertoire has 8,000 to 11,000 distinct CDR3 sequences, more than 15% of them found once; the top ten carry approximately 1.7%. What was sequenced was naive CD8+ T cells from blood, with Jurkat cell RNA spiked in. Subset specified: FACS-sorted CD8+CD4-CCR7+CD45RA+ naive T cells. All receptors come from a human donor in good health. Some libraries in this study had Jurkat cell RNA spiked in.

The rearrangement links TRBV27 to TRBJ2-7; TRBD1 matches 11 bases. CDR3 length: 19 residues. Trimming cost V 4 bases and J 0 bases; bases outside gene matches: 14. Germline assignment: CDR1 MNHEY and CDR2 SMNVEV (reference sequence). The CDR3 DNA reads as TGTGCCAGCAGTTCTCTCCTAACACCCGGGACAGGGGGCTCCTACGAGCAGTACTTC. Residues: CASSSLLTPGTGGSYEQYF.

This clonotype was seen only a few times. This chain connects TRBV24-1 to TRBJ2-1; TRBD2 agrees at 10 bases. The CDR3 extends over 14 amino acids. The ends lost 9 bases at V and 7 bases at J; junction bases unmatched: 8. CDR1 KGHDR and CDR2 SFDVKD come from the germline V gene. CDR3 loop: CATEASGSGNEQFF. CDR3 in DNA: TGTGCCACCGAGGCTAGCGGGAGTGGAAATGAGCAGTTCTTC.

This clonotype is medium-sized (0.01 to 0.1%) within its sample. The rearrangement joins TRBV7-2 to TRBJ1-1; a weak D match, TRBD1 (6 bases). Germline CDR1 and CDR2: SGHTA and FQGNSA. V was trimmed by 3 bases and J by 1 base, leaving 9 bases between them. The CDR3 is 14 amino acids. As DNA, the CDR3 is TGTGCCAGCAGCTTTAGGGGGACGAACACTGAAGCTTTCTTT. It codes for CASSFRGTNTEAFF.

By share of the sample, this clonotype is medium-sized. The chain carries TRBV7-9 and TRBJ1-1; 8 nucleotides agree with TRBD1. Trimming at V came to 5 bases and at J to 7 bases, leaving 12 bases not matched to a gene. The germline gives CDR1 SEHNR, CDR2 FQNEAQ (reference sequence). The CDR3 is 15 amino acids. The CDR3 nucleotides are TGTGCCAGCAGCCCTAGACAGGGGTTTAGGGGTGAAGCTTTCTTT. Protein product: CASSPRQGFRGEAFF.

At least ten counts were recorded for this clonotype. The genes are TRBV11-2 and TRBJ2-5, with TRBD2 identical over 7 bases. V trimming: 4 bases; J trimming: 0 bases; junction bases outside the gene matches: 5. Per the germline V gene, CDR1 is SGHAT and CDR2 is FQNNGV. The CDR3 loop spans 15 amino acids. CDR3 bases: TGTGCCAGCAGCTCGGAGGGACTACACCAAGAGACCCAGTACTTC. Translation: CASSSEGLHQETQYF.

About this clonotype: This may be a read error: a much more frequent sequence differs by one nucleotide. This rearrangement joins TRBV7-9 to TRBJ2-7, with D perhaps matching TRBD1 (5 bases). V lost 3 bases and J lost 2, with 11 bases in between. This CDR3 has 14 amino acids. The germline V gene encodes CDR1 SEHNR and CDR2 FQNEAQ (reference sequence). This chain's CDR3 is CASSFVGRPYEQYF. Here the CDR3 DNA reads TGTGCCAGCAGCTTCGTGGGGCGCCCCTACGAGCAGTACTTC.

In its sample, this clonotype is medium-sized. The chain employs TRBV28 and TRBJ2-3; D uncertain. Trimming left V 1 base short and J 0 bases short, with 17 bases between. This CDR3 has 18 amino acids. Germline CDR1 and CDR2: MDHEN and SYDVKM. CDR3 region: CASSLYHGRTPSTDTQYF. The CDR3 nucleotides read TGTGCCAGCAGTTTATACCACGGACGGACCCCTAGCACAGATACGCAGTATTTT.